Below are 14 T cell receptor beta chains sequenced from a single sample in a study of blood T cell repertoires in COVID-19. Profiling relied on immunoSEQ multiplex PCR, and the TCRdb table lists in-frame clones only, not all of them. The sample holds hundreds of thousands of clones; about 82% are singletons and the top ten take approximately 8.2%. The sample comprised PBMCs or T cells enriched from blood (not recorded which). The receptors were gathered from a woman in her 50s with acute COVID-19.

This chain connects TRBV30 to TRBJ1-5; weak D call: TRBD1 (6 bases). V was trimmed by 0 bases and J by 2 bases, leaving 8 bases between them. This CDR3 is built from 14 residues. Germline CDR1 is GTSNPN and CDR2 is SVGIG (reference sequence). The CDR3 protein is CAWSVAGGNQPQHF. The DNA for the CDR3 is TGTGCCTGGAGTGTTGCAGGGGGCAATCAGCCCCAGCATTTT.

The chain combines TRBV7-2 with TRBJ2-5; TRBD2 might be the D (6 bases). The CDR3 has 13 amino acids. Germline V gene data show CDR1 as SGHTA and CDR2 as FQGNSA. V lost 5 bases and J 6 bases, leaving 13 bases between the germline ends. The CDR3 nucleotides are TGTGCCAGCAGCCTGGGACTTCAGAAGACCCAGTACTTC. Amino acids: CASSLGLQKTQYF.

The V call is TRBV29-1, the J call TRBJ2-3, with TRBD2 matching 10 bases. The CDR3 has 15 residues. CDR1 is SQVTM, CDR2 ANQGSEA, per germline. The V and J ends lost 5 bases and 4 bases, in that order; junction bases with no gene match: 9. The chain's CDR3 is CSVKKRGGNADTQYF. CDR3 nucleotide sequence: TGCAGCGTTAAGAAGCGGGGGGGCAACGCAGATACGCAGTATTTT.

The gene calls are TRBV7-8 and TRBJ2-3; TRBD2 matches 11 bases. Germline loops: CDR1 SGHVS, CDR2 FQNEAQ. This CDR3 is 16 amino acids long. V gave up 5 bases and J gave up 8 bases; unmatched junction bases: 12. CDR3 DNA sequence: TGTGCCAGCAGCATGACTAGCGGGGTTACCTTGGGTACGCAGTATTTT. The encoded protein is CASSMTSGVTLGTQYF. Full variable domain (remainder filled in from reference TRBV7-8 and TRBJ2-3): GAGVSQSPRYKVAKRGQDVALRCDPISGHVSLFWYQQALGQGPEFLTYFQNEAQLDKSGLPSDRFFAERPEGSVSTLKIQRTQQEDSAVYLCASSMTSGVTLGTQYFGPGTRLTVL.

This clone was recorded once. The CDR3 reads CASSIPRARVTEAFF. CDR3 nucleotides: TGTGCCAGTAGCATACCTCGAGCGCGGGTCACTGAAGCTTTCTTT. The chain couples TRBV19 to TRBJ1-1, with D uncertain. The germline CDR1 and CDR2 sequences are LNHDA and SQIVND (reference sequence). Trimming cost V 6 bases and J 4 bases, with 18 bases left between them. The CDR3 has 15 amino acids.

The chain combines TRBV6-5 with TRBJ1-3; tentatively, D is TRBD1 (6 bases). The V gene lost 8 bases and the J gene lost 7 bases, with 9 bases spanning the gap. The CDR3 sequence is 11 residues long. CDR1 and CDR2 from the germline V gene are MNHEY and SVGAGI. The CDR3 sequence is CASRGGNTIYF. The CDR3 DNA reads TGTGCCAGCCGAGGGGGTAACACCATATATTTT.

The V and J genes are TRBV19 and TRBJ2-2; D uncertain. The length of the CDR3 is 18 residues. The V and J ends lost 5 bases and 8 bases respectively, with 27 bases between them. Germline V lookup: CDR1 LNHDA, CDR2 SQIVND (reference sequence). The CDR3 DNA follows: TGTGCCAGTAGTTCTTCCTCGATGGGCCAAACCAAAATAGGGGAGCTGTTTTTT. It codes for CASSSSSMGQTKIGELFF.

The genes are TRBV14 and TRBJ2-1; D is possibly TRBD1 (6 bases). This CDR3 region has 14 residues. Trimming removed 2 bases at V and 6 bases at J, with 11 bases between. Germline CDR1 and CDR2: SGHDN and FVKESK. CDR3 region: CASSQFRTVNEQFF. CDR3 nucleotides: TGTGCCAGCAGCCAATTCAGGACAGTCAATGAGCAGTTCTTC.

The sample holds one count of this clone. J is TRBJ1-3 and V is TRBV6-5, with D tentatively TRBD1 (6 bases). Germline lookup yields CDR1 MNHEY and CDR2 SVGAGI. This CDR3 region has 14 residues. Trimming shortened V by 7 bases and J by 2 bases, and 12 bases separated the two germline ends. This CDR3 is CASTAGATGNTIYF. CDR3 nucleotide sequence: TGTGCCAGCACCGCGGGGGCGACTGGAAACACCATATATTTT.

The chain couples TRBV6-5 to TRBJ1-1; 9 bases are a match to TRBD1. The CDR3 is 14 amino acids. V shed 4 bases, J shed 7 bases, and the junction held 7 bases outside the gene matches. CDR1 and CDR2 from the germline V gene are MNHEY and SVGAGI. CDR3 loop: CASSSIGTGNEAFF. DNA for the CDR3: TGTGCCAGCAGTTCCATTGGGACAGGGAATGAAGCTTTCTTT.

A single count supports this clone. DNA for the CDR3: TGTGCCAGTAGGACAGGGGACACTGAAGCTTTCTTT. Residues: CASRTGDTEAFF. V gene TRBV19 combines with J gene TRBJ1-1, with 8 bases that match TRBD1. This CDR3 comprises 12 residues. CDR1 and CDR2 from the germline V gene are LNHDA and SQIVND (reference sequence). The junction had 0 bases not matched to a gene; V was cut back by 6 bases and J by 3 bases. Based on the CDR3 plus reference TRBV19 and TRBJ1-1, the full variable domain is DGGITQSPKYLFRKEGQNVTLSCEQNLNHDAMYWYRQDPGQGLRLIYYSQIVNDFQKGDIAEGYSVSREKKESFPLTVTSAQKNPTAFYLCASRTGDTEAFFGQGTRLTVV.

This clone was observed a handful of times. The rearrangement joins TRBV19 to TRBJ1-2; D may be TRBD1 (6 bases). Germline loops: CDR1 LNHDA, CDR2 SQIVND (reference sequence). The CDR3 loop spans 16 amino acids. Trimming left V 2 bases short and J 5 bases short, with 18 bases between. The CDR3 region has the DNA TGTGCCAGTAGTATAAGTGGTGAACAGGGTAATTATGGCTACACCTTC. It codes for CASSISGEQGNYGYTF.

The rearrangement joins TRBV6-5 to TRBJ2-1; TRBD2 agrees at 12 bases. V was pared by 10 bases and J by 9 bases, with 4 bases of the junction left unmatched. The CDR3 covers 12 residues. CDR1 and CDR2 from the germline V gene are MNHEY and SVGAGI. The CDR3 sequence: CATSGGAGEQFF. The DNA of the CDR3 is TGTGCCACTAGCGGGGGGGCGGGTGAGCAGTTCTTC.

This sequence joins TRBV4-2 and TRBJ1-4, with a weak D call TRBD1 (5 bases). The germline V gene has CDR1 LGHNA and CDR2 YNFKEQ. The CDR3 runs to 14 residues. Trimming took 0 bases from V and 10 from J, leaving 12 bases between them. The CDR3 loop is CASSQEGREGKLFF. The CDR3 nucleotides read TGTGCCAGCAGCCAAGAGGGCAGGGAGGGAAAACTGTTTTTT.